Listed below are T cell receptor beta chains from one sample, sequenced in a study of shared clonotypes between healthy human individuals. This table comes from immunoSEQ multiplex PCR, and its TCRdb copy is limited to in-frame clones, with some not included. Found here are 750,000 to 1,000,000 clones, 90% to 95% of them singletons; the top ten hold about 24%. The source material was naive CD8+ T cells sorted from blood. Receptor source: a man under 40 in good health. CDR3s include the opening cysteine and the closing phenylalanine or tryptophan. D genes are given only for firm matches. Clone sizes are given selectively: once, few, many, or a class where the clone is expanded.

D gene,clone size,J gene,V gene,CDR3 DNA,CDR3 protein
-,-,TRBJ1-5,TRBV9,TGTGCCAGCAGCGGGTCAGAAAATCAGCCCCAGCATTTT,CASSGSENQPQHF
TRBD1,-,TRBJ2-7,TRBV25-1,TGTGCCAGCAGCCGGACAGGGCACTTGGACGAGCAGTACTTC,CASSRTGHLDEQYF
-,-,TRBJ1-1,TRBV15,TGTGCCACCAGCAGAGATGGGGGTGTTGACGGCTCCAACACTGAAGCTTTCTTT,CATSRDGGVDGSNTEAFF
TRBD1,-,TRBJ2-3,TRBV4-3,TGCGCCAGCAGCCAAGATCCGACAGGGGCCAGCACAGATACGCAGTATTTT,CASSQDPTGASTDTQYF
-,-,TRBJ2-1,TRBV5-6,TGTGCCAGCAGCTTGGCAACAGGTGTTGGGGAGCAGTTCTTC,CASSLATGVGEQFF
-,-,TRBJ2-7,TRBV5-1,TGCGCCAGCAGCGGGGAAGTCCACGAGCAGTACTTC,CASSGEVHEQYF
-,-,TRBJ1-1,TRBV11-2,TGTGCCAGCAGCTTAGATCCTCGCAGGAACACTGAAGCTTTCTTT,CASSLDPRRNTEAFF
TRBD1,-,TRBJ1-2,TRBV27,TGTGCCAGCAGTTTCCAGGGACAGAACTATGGCTACACCTTC,CASSFQGQNYGYTF
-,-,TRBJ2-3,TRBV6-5,TGTGCCAGCAGTCCCTCTAGCGGCACAGATACGCAGTATTTT,CASSPSSGTDTQYF
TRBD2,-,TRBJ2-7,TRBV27,TGTGCCAGCAGTTTGGGGGGTCCGGGGCGGGAGTACGAGCAGTACTTC,CASSLGGPGREYEQYF
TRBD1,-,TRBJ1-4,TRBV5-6,TGTGCCAGCAGCCAGGGGGGGGCCCCCGAAAAACTGTTTTTT,CASSQGGAPEKLFF
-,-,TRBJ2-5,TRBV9,TGTGCCAGCTCGGGGGTCGTAGAGGAGACCCAGTACTTC,CASSGVVEETQYF
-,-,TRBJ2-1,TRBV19,TGTGCCAGTAGTATAAGCTGGGCAGGGAGGTACAATGAGCAGTTCTTC,CASSISWAGRYNEQFF
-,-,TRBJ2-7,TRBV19,TGTGCCAGTAGTTTTGCGTCCGGGTACGAGCAGTACTTC,CASSFASGYEQYF
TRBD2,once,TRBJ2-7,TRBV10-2,TGCGCCACCCAGGGGCTAGCGGGAGACAGCTCCTACGAGCAGTACTTC,CATQGLAGDSSYEQYF
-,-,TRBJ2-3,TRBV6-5,TGTGCCAGCAGCCCCGGGGGCCCGGATACGCAGTATTTT,CASSPGGPDTQYF
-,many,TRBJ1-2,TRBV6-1,TGTGCCAGCAGTGAATTTTCAGGGACCTATGGCTACACCTTC,CASSEFSGTYGYTF
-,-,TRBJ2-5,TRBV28,TGTGCCAGCAACATCAAAGAGATCGAAAAGGAGACCCAGTACTTC,CASNIKEIEKETQYF
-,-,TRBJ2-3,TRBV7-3,TGTGCCAGCAGCTCTTGGGGAACCATCACAGATACGCAGTATTTT,CASSSWGTITDTQYF
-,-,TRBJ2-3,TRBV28,TGTGCCAGCACCCCAAGTTGGGTGAACACAGATACGCAGTATTTT,CASTPSWVNTDTQYF
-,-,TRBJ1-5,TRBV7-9,TGTGCCAGCAGCTTAGGGTCGCAACAGCCCCAGCATTTT,CASSLGSQQPQHF
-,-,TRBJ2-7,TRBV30,TGTGCCTGGAGTGTAGCCCCAAGCTCCTACGAGCAGTACTTC,CAWSVAPSSYEQYF
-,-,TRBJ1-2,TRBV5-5,TGTGCCAGCAGCTTTGGGATCGGGTACCGCGACTATGGCTACACCTTC,CASSFGIGYRDYGYTF
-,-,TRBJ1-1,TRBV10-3,TGTGCCATCAGTGATGGTGTGAACACTGAAGCTTTCTTT,CAISDGVNTEAFF
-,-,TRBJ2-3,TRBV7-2,TGTGCCAGCAGCGTCCGGGTCGCCAGCACAGATACGCAGTATTTT,CASSVRVASTDTQYF
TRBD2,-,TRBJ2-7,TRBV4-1,TGCGCCAGCAGCCTAAGGACTAGCGGGACCTACGAGCAGTACTTC,CASSLRTSGTYEQYF
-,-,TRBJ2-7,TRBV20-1,TGCAGTGTCACCGACAGGTACGAGCAGTACTTC,CSVTDRYEQYF
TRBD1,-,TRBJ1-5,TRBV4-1,TGCGCCAGCAGCCGCGTCGAGGGGGCGGGTCAGCCCCAGCATTTT,CASSRVEGAGQPQHF
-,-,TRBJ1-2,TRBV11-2,TGTGCCAGCAGCTTAGGTTCAGCTAACTATGGCTACACCTTC,CASSLGSANYGYTF
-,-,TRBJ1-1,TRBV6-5,TGTGCCAGCAGTTTTTTTGGGGGAACTGAAGCTTTCTTT,CASSFFGGTEAFF
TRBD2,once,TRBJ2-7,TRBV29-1,TGCAGCGTTACAATTCCGGGAGGATCCTACGAGCAGTACTTC,CSVTIPGGSYEQYF
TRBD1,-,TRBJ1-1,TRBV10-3,TGTGCCATCAGTTGGGGGCAGGGGGCCGTAGTATCACCTGAAGCTTTCTTT,CAISWGQGAVVSPEAFF
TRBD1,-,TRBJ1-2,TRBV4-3,TGCGCCAGCAGCCAAAATACAGGGGCCGGGGATGGCTACACCTTC,CASSQNTGAGDGYTF
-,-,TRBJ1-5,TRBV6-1,TGTGCCAGCAGGAATTTTAACTATAGCAATCAGCCCCAGCATTTT,CASRNFNYSNQPQHF
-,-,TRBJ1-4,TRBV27,TGTGCCAGCACCACCGGTGTAACTAATGAAAAACTGTTTTTT,CASTTGVTNEKLFF
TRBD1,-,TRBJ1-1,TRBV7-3,TGTGCCAGCAGCTCGACAGGGTCCACTGAAGCTTTCTTT,CASSSTGSTEAFF
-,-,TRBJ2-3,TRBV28,TGTGCCAGCAGTCCGGACTGGGAGATATTGAGTACGCAGTATTTT,CASSPDWEILSTQYF